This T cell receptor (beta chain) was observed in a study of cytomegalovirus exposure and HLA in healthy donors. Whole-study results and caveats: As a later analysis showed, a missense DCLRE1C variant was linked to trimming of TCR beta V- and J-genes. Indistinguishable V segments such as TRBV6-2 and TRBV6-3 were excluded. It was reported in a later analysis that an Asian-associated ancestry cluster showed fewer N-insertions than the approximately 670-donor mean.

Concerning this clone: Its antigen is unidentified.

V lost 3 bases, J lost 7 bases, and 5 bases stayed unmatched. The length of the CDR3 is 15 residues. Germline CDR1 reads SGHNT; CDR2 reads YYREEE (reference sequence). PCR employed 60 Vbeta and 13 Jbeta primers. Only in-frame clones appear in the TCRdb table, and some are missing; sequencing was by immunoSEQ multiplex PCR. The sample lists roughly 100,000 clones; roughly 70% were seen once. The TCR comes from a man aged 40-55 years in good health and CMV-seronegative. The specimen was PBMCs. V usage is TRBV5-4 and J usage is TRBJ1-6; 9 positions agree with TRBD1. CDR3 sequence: CASSSPGQGNSPLHF. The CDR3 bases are TGTGCCAGCAGCTCACCGGGACAGGGAAATTCACCCCTCCACTTT.